What follows are 27 T cell receptor beta chains derived from one specimen sequenced in a study of T cells in Graves' hyperthyroidism and ophthalmopathy. The source material, RNA transcripts, was used to amplify TCR beta CDR3 regions. TCR CDR3 underwent first-round RT-PCR with the HTBI primer set. Via MiXCR, TCRdb re-called the multiplex PCR reads, giving one row per CDR3 protein. The sample has about 580,000 distinct CDR3 sequences; around 46% are singletons. The sequencing input was peripheral blood or thyroid tissue (not recorded which). The receptors here all came from a young woman with Graves' hyperthyroidism.

This clonotype was detected ten times or more. A much more abundant neighbour one base away suggests this may be a read error. The CDR3 does not close with the conserved phenylalanine or tryptophan, likely indicating a read error. This chain uses TRBV10-3 with TRBJ1-1; D not certain. The CDR3 extends over 11 amino acids. With 8 bases removed from V and 0 bases from J, the gap between germline ends came to 4 bases. Germline CDR1 and CDR2: ENHRY and SYGVKD. The CDR3 nucleotides are TGTGCCATCGGAATGAACACTGAAGCTTTCCTT. As protein: CAIGMNTEAFL.

This chain connects TRBV7-9 to TRBJ2-5, with 9 bases aligning to TRBD1. The J call could be wrong; TRBJ2-1 is a better fit for the DNA end. The CDR3 totals 16 residues. Per germline, CDR1 SEHNR and CDR2 FQNEAQ (reference sequence). As DNA, the CDR3 is TGTGCCAGCAGCTCCGGCGAGGGGACAGGGTACAATGAGCAGTTCTTC. Translating gives CASSSGEGTGYNEQFF.

The chain links TRBV19 to TRBJ2-3; D gene uncertain. Per the germline V gene, CDR1 is LNHDA and CDR2 is SQIVND (reference sequence). This CDR3 has 14 residues. Trimming stripped 7 bases from V and 3 bases from J, with 14 bases between. For the CDR3, the DNA is TGTGCCAGTACGGACGGTACTTTAACAGATACGCAGTATTTT. This sequence encodes CASTDGTLTDTQYF.

The chain couples TRBV6-2 or TRBV6-3 to TRBJ1-2; D remains ambiguous. The germline V gene has CDR1 MNHEY and CDR2 SVGEGT. V lost 5 bases and J lost 8, with 15 bases in between. The CDR3 contains 13 residues. DNA of the CDR3: TGTGCCAGCAGTAGACTGGGAAGTGGCGGCTACACCTTC. Translated: CASSRLGSGGYTF.

The rearrangement uses TRBV7-9 and TRBJ2-7, with 9 nucleotides matching TRBD1. Gene TRBJ2-5 matches the end of the DNA better, so the J call may be wrong. This CDR3 region has 14 residues. Per the germline V gene, CDR1 is SEHNR and CDR2 is FQNEAQ (reference sequence). CDR3 sequence (DNA): TGTGCCAGCTCCCTTCGGGACAGGGCAGAGACCCAGTACTTC. Its translation is CASSLRDRAETQYF.

This clonotype has at least ten counts. The genes are TRBV7-2 and TRBJ1-2; 7 nucleotides line up with TRBD1. Germline CDR1 and CDR2: SGHTA and FQGNSA. V lost 1 base to trimming and J lost 4 bases; unmatched junction nucleotides: 6. CDR3 length: 15 residues. CDR3 sequence: CASSLVETGSYGYTF. The CDR3 coding sequence is TGTGCCAGCAGCTTAGTAGAGACAGGGTCCTATGGCTACACCTTC.

This clonotype showed up just a few times. The chain carries TRBV2 and TRBJ2-7; maybe TRBD2 (6 bases). CDR3 size: 14 residues. Germline V gene data show CDR1 as SNHLY and CDR2 as FYNNEI. V was cut by 1 base and J by 1 base, with 8 bases left in between. The CDR3 region has the DNA TGTGCCAGCAGTGAAGGGGGGACTTCCTACGAGCAGTACTTC. Translating it yields CASSEGGTSYEQYF. Full variable domain (missing parts from reference TRBV2 and TRBJ2-7): EPEVTQTPSHQVTQMGQEVILRCVPISNHLYFYWYRQILGQKVEFLVSFYNNEISEKSEIFDDQFSVERPDGSNFTLKIRSTKLEDSAMYFCASSEGGTSYEQYFGPGTRLTVT.

This clonotype came up many times. The gene calls are TRBV5-1 and TRBJ1-2; 8 bases align to TRBD1. The germline V gene has CDR1 SGHRS and CDR2 YFSETQ. J gave up 9 bases and V 5 bases, and 6 bases lay outside the gene matches. This CDR3 is built from 12 residues. CDR3 loop: CASREDRGRYTF. The CDR3 DNA follows: TGCGCCAGCAGGGAAGACAGGGGCCGCTACACCTTC.

The chain links TRBV7-9 to TRBJ1-1; the match to TRBD1 covers 7 bases. Trimming took 4 bases from V and 6 from J; bases not matched to a gene: 8. Germline loops: CDR1 SEHNR, CDR2 FQNEAQ (reference sequence). The CDR3 has 14 residues. DNA for the CDR3: TGTGCCAGCAGCTCCCAGGGGGGCGTAGCTGAAGCTTTCTTT. Translating it yields CASSSQGGVAEAFF.

The rearrangement links TRBV5-1 to TRBJ1-1; D not certain. Germline-derived CDR1 and CDR2 are SGHRS and YFSETQ. The CDR3 covers 14 residues. V shed 0 bases and J shed 4 bases, with 10 bases lying between them. As DNA, the CDR3 is TGCGCCAGCAGCTTGGCCTCCGGGAGCACTGAAGCTTTCTTT. Translating it yields CASSLASGSTEAFF.

The J gene is TRBJ1-1, the V gene TRBV29-1; possible D gene TRBD1, 5 bases. Per the germline V gene, CDR1 is SQVTM and CDR2 is ANQGSEA. This CDR3 is 14 amino acids long. V was trimmed by 4 bases and J by 4 bases, leaving 16 bases between them. The CDR3 region has the DNA TGCAGCGTTGGTCCGGGGCTAGCGGGCACTGAAGCTTTCTTT. It yields the protein CSVGPGLAGTEAFF.

This sequence joins TRBV29-1 and TRBJ1-5; D is perhaps TRBD1 (6 bases). The germline V gene has CDR1 SQVTM and CDR2 ANQGSEA. The V end lost 4 bases, the J end lost 11 bases, and 21 bases lay between the germline ends. The CDR3 runs 14 residues. The CDR3 region has the DNA TGCAGCGTTGCCCGGGGGGGCGGGCAAGAGACCCAGCATTTT. Residues: CSVARGGGQETQHF. The full variable domain, completed using reference TRBV29-1 and TRBJ1-5, is SAVISQKPSRDICQRGTSLTIQCQVDSQVTMMFWYRQQPGQSLTLIATANQGSEATYESGFVIDKFPISRPNLTFSTLTVSNMSPEDSSIYLCSVARGGGQETQHFGDGTRLSIL.

The chain has TRBV24-1 and TRBJ1-1; 9 bases match TRBD1. Trimming took 7 bases from V and 0 from J; bases not matched to a gene: 5. CDR1 and CDR2 from the germline V gene are KGHDR and SFDVKD. The CDR3 is 15 residues long. The CDR3 nucleotides read TGTGCCACCAGCCCCGGGACAGGGATGAACACTGAAGCTTTCTTT. Amino acids: CATSPGTGMNTEAFF.

The V and J genes are TRBV12-3 or TRBV12-4 and TRBJ1-1, with 9 bases matching TRBD1. With 7 bases clipped from V and 8 bases from J, the junction kept 8 bases outside the gene matches. CDR3 length equals 13 residues. The DNA for the CDR3 is TGTGCCAGCAATAGGGGACAGGGTGGGGAAGCTTTCTTT. Protein product: CASNRGQGGEAFF.

This chain uses TRBV7-2 with TRBJ2-7; TRBD2 matches 10 bases. V lost 3 bases to trimming and J lost 3 bases; unmatched junction nucleotides: 5. Germline CDR1 and CDR2: SGHTA and FQGNSA. The CDR3 is made up of 15 amino acids. The CDR3: CASSFQSGRDYEQYF. CDR3 bases: TGTGCCAGCAGCTTCCAAAGCGGGAGGGACTACGAGCAGTACTTC.

This clonotype was recorded many times. The genes are TRBV6-2 or TRBV6-3 and TRBJ1-5; D possibly corresponds to TRBD1 (5 bases). The CDR3 covers 15 residues. Trimming removed 6 bases at V and 5 bases at J, with 17 bases between. CDR1 and CDR2 from the germline V gene are MNHEY and SVGEGT. The CDR3 loop is CASSLTGRGDQPQHF. CDR3 nucleotide sequence: TGTGCCAGCAGCCTCACGGGACGAGGCGATCAGCCCCAGCATTTT.

This clonotype was seen at least ten times. V usage is TRBV19 and J usage is TRBJ1-2, with 7 positions matching TRBD1. Germline assignment: CDR1 LNHDA and CDR2 SQIVND (reference sequence). The CDR3 totals 12 residues. The V and J ends lost 7 bases and 2 bases, in that order; junction bases with no gene match: 1. This chain's CDR3 is CASTTGNYGYTF. The CDR3 DNA sequence: TGTGCCAGTACGACAGGGAACTATGGCTACACCTTC.

This clonotype was recorded a few times. The CDR3 coding sequence is TGTGCCATCAGTGCAGGCGCCAACGTCCTGACTTTC. Protein sequence: CAISAGANVLTF. The chain is built from TRBV10-3 and TRBJ2-6; D is unresolved. CDR3 length: 12 residues. Germline CDR1 reads ENHRY; CDR2 reads SYGVKD. V lost 4 bases to trimming and J lost 7 bases, with 5 bases between them.

This clonotype was observed a handful of times. V and J are TRBV19 and TRBJ2-7, with D possibly being TRBD2 (5 bases). This CDR3 region has 15 residues. Germline V gene data show CDR1 as LNHDA and CDR2 as SQIVND (reference sequence). Trimming left V 1 base short and J 3 bases short, with 13 bases between. CDR3 nucleotides: TGTGCCAGTAGTATAGCGGTGCGACTAAACTACGAGCAGTACTTC. Amino acids: CASSIAVRLNYEQYF. Full variable domain (remainder filled in from reference TRBV19 and TRBJ2-7): DGGITQSPKYLFRKEGQNVTLSCEQNLNHDAMYWYRQDPGQGLRLIYYSQIVNDFQKGDIAEGYSVSREKKESFPLTVTSAQKNPTAFYLCASSIAVRLNYEQYFGPGTRLTVT.

This clonotype was recorded a few times. A much larger clone differs from this one at a single base, so this may be a read error. The rearrangement links TRBV19 to TRBJ1-1; the D is unclear. V lost 11 bases and J lost 3, with 13 bases in between. This CDR3 has 12 amino acids. Germline CDR1 LNHDA, CDR2 SQIVND (reference sequence). The CDR3 DNA follows: TGTGCCGGTAAGCGGTCTTACACTGAAGCTTTCTTT. Its translation: CAGKRSYTEAFF. Filled out from reference TRBV19 and TRBJ1-1, the complete variable domain reads DGGITQSPKYLFRKEGQNVTLSCEQNLNHDAMYWYRQDPGQGLRLIYYSQIVNDFQKGDIAEGYSVSREKKESFPLTVTSAQKNPTAFYLCAGKRSYTEAFFGQGTRLTVV.

This clonotype was found many times. The J gene is TRBJ1-2, the V gene TRBV5-4; D not certain. The CDR3 covers 14 residues. The V gene's germline CDR1 is SGHNT and CDR2 YYREEE (reference sequence). Trimming shortened V by 1 base and J by 8 bases, and 15 bases separated the two germline ends. The CDR3: CASSLIGSRLGYTF. In DNA form, the CDR3 reads TGTGCCAGCAGCTTGATAGGCAGCCGCTTAGGCTACACCTTC.

The gene calls are TRBV7-2 and TRBJ1-6; D is unresolved. Germline V gene data show CDR1 as SGHTA and CDR2 as FQGNSA. This CDR3 has 16 amino acids. Between the trimmed V and J ends, which lost 3 bases and 10 bases, there was a span of 19 bases. The CDR3 reads CASSLTPDGGRSPLHF. The CDR3 nucleotides read TGTGCCAGCAGCTTGACTCCGGATGGTGGGCGGTCACCCCTCCACTTT. The full variable domain, in which reference TRBV7-2 and TRBJ1-6 provide the parts outside the CDR3, is GAGVSQSPSNKVTEKGKDVELRCDPISGHTALYWYRQSLGQGLEFLIYFQGNSAPDKSGLPSDRFSAERTGGSVSTLTIQRTQQEDSAVYLCASSLTPDGGRSPLHFGNGTRLTVT.

The chain links TRBV4-2 to TRBJ2-5; perhaps D is TRBD1 or TRBD2 (5 bases each). V was cut by 0 bases and J by 11 bases, with 28 bases left in between. The CDR3 spans 18 residues. Germline CDR1 is LGHNA and CDR2 is YNFKEQ. CDR3 sequence reads: CASSQDEGRVFNADTQYF. DNA of the CDR3: TGTGCCAGCAGCCAAGATGAGGGCAGGGTGTTTAACGCAGATACGCAGTACTTC.

V usage is TRBV20-1 and J usage is TRBJ2-1; 8 bases fit TRBD2. The CDR3 runs to 14 residues. Trimming removed 6 bases from V and 4 bases from J; junction bases left unmatched: 8. The germline CDR1 and CDR2 sequences are DFQATT and SNEGSKA (reference sequence). The CDR3 nucleotides read TGCAGTGCAAAGCGGGAGTGGGAGTACAATGAGCAGTTCTTC. It is translated as CSAKREWEYNEQFF.

This clonotype was observed a few times. The chain is built from TRBV6-5 and TRBJ1-2; the D gene is possibly TRBD1 (5 bases). The germline gives CDR1 MNHEY, CDR2 SVGAGI. The CDR3 runs 15 residues. Deletions cut 7 bases from V and 0 bases from J, with 15 bases between. The CDR3 loop reads CASKKAWTPNYGYTF. The CDR3 DNA reads TGTGCCAGCAAAAAAGCCTGGACACCTAACTATGGCTACACCTTC.

This clonotype was found a few times. One end of the junction fails to match germline, which may point to a read error. V and J are TRBV7-8 and TRBJ2-6, with 8 bases that match TRBD1. The CDR3 is 15 residues long. The germline gives CDR1 SGHVS, CDR2 FQNEAQ. The CDR3 bases are TGTGCCAGCAGCTTAGACCCGGACAGGGCAAACGTCCTGACTTTC. This gives the protein CASSLDPDRANVLTF.

This chain uses TRBV5-5 with TRBJ1-2; 7 nucleotides align to TRBD1. The CDR3 is 14 residues long. Trimming cost V 5 bases and J 7 bases; bases outside gene matches: 11. The germline V gene has CDR1 SGHKS and CDR2 YYEKEE (reference sequence). The CDR3 loop reads CASSFSTGIRGYTF. In nucleotides, the CDR3 is TGTGCCAGCAGTTTCTCGACAGGGATTCGTGGCTACACCTTC.